The entry below describes one T cell receptor beta chain. Other DNA sequences in this specimen translate into the identical CDR3. This record belongs to a study of blood T cell repertoires in COVID-19. Profiled with immunoSEQ multiplex PCR; TCRdb holds only in-frame clones, not every one. The table lists some 280,000 clones, about nine tenths of them singletons. Germline V CDR1 and CDR2: SEHNR, FQNEAQ (reference sequence). Trimming shortened V by 5 bases and J by 2 bases, and 9 bases separated the two germline ends. This CDR3 comprises 13 residues. V is TRBV7-9 and J is TRBJ1-1; no reliable D call. The TCR comes from a woman between 40 and 50 years old who had recovered from COVID-19. Material: peripheral blood. The CDR3 here is CASSPTENTEAFF. DNA for the CDR3: TGTGCCAGCAGCCCAACAGAAAACACTGAAGCTTTCTTT.